This T cell receptor beta chain was identified during a study of cytomegalovirus exposure and HLA in healthy donors. Researchers ran the PCR with 60 Vbeta and 13 Jbeta primers. TCRdb keeps only in-frame clones here, not all; method: immunoSEQ multiplex PCR. The repertoire includes about 200,000 clones, about four fifths of them detected once, and about 0.36% sits in the top ten. The CDR3 runs to 16 residues. CDR1 and CDR2 (germline): LNHDA, SQIVND (reference sequence). V shed 4 bases and J 4 bases; nucleotides not matched to a gene: 10. This rearrangement joins TRBV19 to TRBJ2-3, with 8 bases matching TRBD1. The sequence derives from a male donor in good health and CMV-seropositive. The sequencing sample was made of PBMCs. The CDR3 protein is CASSTGRTGSADTQYF. Here the CDR3 DNA reads TGTGCCAGTAGTACGGGGAGGACAGGGAGCGCAGATACGCAGTATTTT.